This is a list of T cell receptor beta chains from one sample in a study of T-cell memory formation after mild COVID-19. TCRdb analysed the 5' RACE reads with MiXCR anew, one entry per CDR3 protein. The sample has approximately 40,000 distinct CDR3 sequences, 9.5% to 12% seen once. Sequencing was done on a sample of PBMCs or a T cell subset sorted from them (not recorded which). These receptors all come from a man between 18 and 29 years old who had mild COVID-19 (a few samples of this study predate the infection). Cell type and time point are not known. Both conserved end residues are trimmed from each CDR3. Fields, in order: V gene, CDR3 protein.

>TRBV12-3/TRBV12-4
ASSLGGGGDTQY
>TRBV6-1
ASSEAGQNIQY
>TRBV11-2
ASSPGRGQGGELF
>TRBV7-9
ASSLGQVSEKLF
>TRBV7-8
ASSLPGGTGTDTQY
>TRBV3-1
ASSQDTGANVLT
>TRBV5-4
ASSTPTSGEDNEQF
>TRBV4-2
ASSQDEGGSDTQY
>TRBV20-1
SARLPGQGGSEAF
>TRBV10-3
AISTQTSTGELF
>TRBV4-1
ASSQGDRVTGELF
>TRBV7-9
ASFGGGAFEQY
>TRBV9
ASSATAGGPADTQY
>TRBV9
ASSVANSGNTIY
>TRBV3-1
ASSQGGGAYGYT
>TRBV5-1
ASAQGFNQPQH
>TRBV29-1
SVGEVGQPQH
>TRBV2
ASSAQGSRGYGYT
>TRBV27
ASSLYPVGQGEETQY
>TRBV7-9
ASTMTGADTQY
>TRBV7-2
ASSSSGVPYNEQF
>TRBV9
ASSVGTARTDTQY
>TRBV4-3
ASSQDRQQIYEQY
>TRBV5-1
ASSFSTGARETQY
>TRBV7-9
ASSSSWGQGADTQY
>TRBV2
ASSEPFTDTQY
>TRBV7-2
ASSLTSGVQNIQY
>TRBV19
ASSQTSGDYNEQF
>TRBV12-5
ASGPGLAGADTQY
>TRBV20-1
SATFTNQPQH
>TRBV24-1
ATSDPPRGDTQY
>TRBV7-9
ASKRVTALETQY
>TRBV7-8
ASSLDKQETQY
>TRBV12-3/TRBV12-4
ASSSGSGYT
>TRBV20-1
SATGTGVKTQY
>TRBV11-2
ASSEQVQETQY
>TRBV4-2
ASSQELNRDGRETQY
>TRBV7-9
ASAQSGDTQY
>TRBV5-1
ASSRDPDTGELF
>TRBV4-2
ASSQRQDYPYNEQF
>TRBV5-5
ASSFDSTGETQY